Each of the 5 T cell receptor beta chains below was sequenced from the same sample in a study of vaccination effects on CD4 cells after COVID-19. Their antigens remain unidentified. Before sequencing took place, the ViraFEST assay used viral peptide pools to expand antigen-specific CD4+ T cells. Having been cultured for about 10 days, the cells underwent CD4+ T cell isolation. Two-dose BNT162b2 or mRNA-1273 vaccination was given to participants. This table comes from immunoSEQ multiplex PCR, and its TCRdb copy is limited to in-frame clones, with some not included. The sample holds around 25,000 clones; around 79% are singletons and the top ten take roughly 6%. The sequences come from CD4+ T cells from PBMCs cultured with SARS-CoV-2 spike peptides, collected after COVID-19 vaccination. These receptors came from a human donor who received a COVID-19 vaccine. Some clones in this sample may be carry-over from other donors' samples.

The CDR3, as DNA: TGTGCCAGCAGTTTAGTGGGGGGAGTGCTGGACACTGAAGCTTTCTTT. The encoded protein is CASSLVGGVLDTEAFF. The chain employs TRBV27 and TRBJ1-1; D may be TRBD1 (5 bases). This CDR3 has 16 amino acids. Germline V gene data show CDR1 as MNHEY and CDR2 as SMNVEV (reference sequence). V shed 2 bases and J shed 3 bases, with 16 bases lying between them.

This clone was detected only a few times. V is TRBV2 and J is TRBJ1-5; TRBD1 matches at 7 bases. The CDR3 totals 18 residues. Germline V lookup: CDR1 SNHLY, CDR2 FYNNEI. V dropped 6 bases and J dropped 4; count of bases not matched to a gene: 18. DNA for the CDR3: TGTGCCAGCAGCCGATGGGGGACAGCTGCCTTAGGGAATCAGCCCCAGCATTTT. It encodes CASSRWGTAALGNQPQHF.

The chain is built from TRBV4-1 and TRBJ2-3; a weak D match, TRBD1 (5 bases). This CDR3 spans 16 amino acids. The V gene's germline CDR1 is MGHRA and CDR2 YSYEKL. V gave up 1 base and J gave up 4 bases, with 15 bases separating them. In nucleotides, the CDR3 is TGCGCCAGCAGCCAAGGGGTGGGGCCAGTACCAGATACGCAGTATTTT. It translates to CASSQGVGPVPDTQYF.

This clone was counted only a few times. The chain carries TRBV4-1 and TRBJ1-2; D is uncertain. This CDR3 has 16 residues. Trimming took off 4 bases at V and 0 bases at J, with 15 bases between the two ends. Germline assignment: CDR1 MGHRA and CDR2 YSYEKL. For the CDR3, the DNA is TGCGCCAGCAGCCCGGGAGGTAGGGCCGCTAACTATGGCTACACCTTC. Protein product: CASSPGGRAANYGYTF.

The chain employs TRBV24-1 and TRBJ1-3; the D is unclear. Deletions cut 4 bases from V and 4 bases from J, with 16 bases between. From germline, CDR1 is KGHDR and CDR2 SFDVKD. The CDR3 extends over 16 amino acids. CDR3 coding DNA: TGTGCCACCAGTGAACCCAAACAAGCGCGGGGAAACACCATATATTTT. Its protein product is CATSEPKQARGNTIYF.